A selection of T cell receptor beta chains follows, all from one sample in a study of blood T cell repertoires in COVID-19. Measured with immunoSEQ multiplex PCR; TCRdb has only the in-frame clones, and not every one. Here the sample spans over 50,000 clones, 86% being singletons. Sample: peripheral blood. These receptors were obtained from a man between 70 and 80 years old with active COVID-19. Both conserved end residues are part of each CDR3. The order of the fields is J gene, clone size, D gene, V gene, CDR3 DNA, CDR3 protein. A D gene is named only where the DNA matches it firmly. Rows may omit the clone size; those that give it use once, few, many or a size class.

J gene: TRBJ2-7; clone size: .; D gene: .; V gene: TRBV7-8; CDR3 DNA: TGTGCCAGCAGCTTAGATCGGTTTGGGCAGTACTTC; CDR3 protein: CASSLDRFGQYF
J gene: TRBJ2-1; clone size: .; D gene: .; V gene: TRBV19; CDR3 DNA: TGTGCCAGTAGTAGGGCCAGGGGATACAATGAGCAGTTCTTC; CDR3 protein: CASSRARGYNEQFF
J gene: TRBJ1-1; clone size: .; D gene: .; V gene: TRBV7-9; CDR3 DNA: TGTGCCAGCAGCTTAGACAGGGAGTATACTGAAGCTTTCTTT; CDR3 protein: CASSLDREYTEAFF
J gene: TRBJ2-7; clone size: once; D gene: TRBD1; V gene: TRBV5-1; CDR3 DNA: TGCGCCAGCAGCTTGGCAGGGGGCGAGCAGTACTTC; CDR3 protein: CASSLAGGEQYF
J gene: TRBJ2-1; clone size: once; D gene: TRBD1; V gene: TRBV10-2; CDR3 DNA: TGCGCCAGCAAGGGGGCTCTCTCCTACAATGAGCAGTTCTTC; CDR3 protein: CASKGALSYNEQFF
J gene: TRBJ1-1; clone size: .; D gene: TRBD1; V gene: TRBV4-1; CDR3 DNA: TGCGCCAGCAGCCAAGATCGAAGACAGGGGTCTAAGATTGAAGCTTTCTTT; CDR3 protein: CASSQDRRQGSKIEAFF
J gene: TRBJ2-1; clone size: .; D gene: TRBD2; V gene: TRBV7-3; CDR3 DNA: TGTGCCAGCAGCTTACGACTAGCGGCGGGGGAGCAGTTCTTC; CDR3 protein: CASSLRLAAGEQFF
J gene: TRBJ2-5; clone size: once; D gene: TRBD2; V gene: TRBV7-2; CDR3 DNA: TGTGCCAGCAGCCCCGCGGAGCGGGGGGCTCAAGAGACCCGTTACTTC; CDR3 protein: CASSPAERGAQETRYF
J gene: TRBJ1-1; clone size: few; D gene: .; V gene: TRBV21-1; CDR3 DNA: TGTGCCAGCAGCAAAAGGGGCGCTCTGACAGACACTAAGAACACTGAAGCTTTCTTT; CDR3 protein: CASSKRGALTDTKNTEAFF
J gene: TRBJ1-1; clone size: .; D gene: .; V gene: TRBV7-9; CDR3 DNA: TGTGCCAGCAGCCCGGACAGCGTGAACAGGGCCACTGAAGCTTTCTTT; CDR3 protein: CASSPDSVNRATEAFF
J gene: TRBJ2-7; clone size: .; D gene: .; V gene: TRBV7-2; CDR3 DNA: TGTGCCAGCAGCTTAACAGACATCTACGAGCAGTACTTC; CDR3 protein: CASSLTDIYEQYF
J gene: TRBJ1-1; clone size: .; D gene: .; V gene: TRBV6-5; CDR3 DNA: TGTGCCAGCAGGGGCTGGTACACTGAAGCTTTCTTT; CDR3 protein: CASRGWYTEAFF
J gene: TRBJ1-2; clone size: .; D gene: TRBD1; V gene: TRBV30; CDR3 DNA: TGTGCCTGGAGCCGGGGGACAGGAAACTATGGCTACACCTTC; CDR3 protein: CAWSRGTGNYGYTF
J gene: TRBJ1-2; clone size: .; D gene: .; V gene: TRBV4-1; CDR3 DNA: TGCGCCAGCAGCCAAGACAGGAACTATGGCTACACCTTC; CDR3 protein: CASSQDRNYGYTF
J gene: TRBJ1-6; clone size: .; D gene: .; V gene: TRBV18; CDR3 DNA: TGTGCCAGCTCAGGGGGAGGAGTAAATTCACCCCTCCACTTT; CDR3 protein: CASSGGGVNSPLHF